This T cell receptor beta chain was sequenced during a study of blood T cell repertoires in COVID-19. As for the study in general: Samples representing acute and convalescent COVID-19 were sourced from the United States, Italy and Spain. The cDNA or gDNA used as material had been derived from T cells, B-cell-depleted T cells, or PBMCs.

Original data processing: Reference gene primer amplification gave nucleated cell count estimates. Produced via immunoSEQ multiplex PCR; TCRdb's table is partial and in-frame only. For V, J and clone size, that table is used; D and trimming come from the DNA. The table lists about 130,000 clones, 81% of them singletons. Trimming at V came to 7 bases and at J to 4 bases, leaving 9 bases not matched to a gene. This CDR3 has 14 residues. In germline, CDR1 is LNHDA, CDR2 SQIVND (reference sequence). The sample taken for sequencing was peripheral blood. The receptor was isolated from a woman between 55 and 75 years old with active or convalescent COVID-19. The chain employs TRBV19 and TRBJ1-2, with 7 nucleotides matching TRBD1. The CDR3: CASNLGTELYGYTF. The CDR3 DNA follows: TGTGCCAGTAACCTAGGGACAGAACTCTATGGCTACACCTTC. The whole variable domain, filled in from reference TRBV19 and TRBJ1-2, reads DGGITQSPKYLFRKEGQNVTLSCEQNLNHDAMYWYRQDPGQGLRLIYYSQIVNDFQKGDIAEGYSVSREKKESFPLTVTSAQKNPTAFYLCASNLGTELYGYTFGSGTRLTVV.